The source of this TCR beta chain is a study of blood T cell repertoires in COVID-19. Overall study context: Spain, Italy and the United States supplied samples that represented acute and convalescent COVID-19. The analysed material was cDNA or gDNA that came from T cells, B-cell-depleted T cells, or PBMCs.

Original data processing: Amplifying reference gene primers gave estimates of nucleated cell counts. TCRdb keeps only in-frame clones here, not all; method: immunoSEQ multiplex PCR. That table is the source of V, J and clone size, and D and trimming were worked out from the DNA. The sample has under 95,000 clones, roughly 90% seen once. This clone occurred once. With V trimmed by 4 bases and J by 0 bases, 5 bases remained unmatched. Germline V gene data show CDR1 as LGHNT and CDR2 as FRNRAP. The CDR3 is made up of 16 amino acids. The receptor was isolated from a man of 80 years or more in a cohort sampled during active COVID-19. The V and J genes are TRBV12-5 and TRBJ2-7; 11 positions agree with TRBD1. The sample was peripheral blood. The CDR3 DNA sequence: TGTGCTAGTGGTTCCCCCGGGACAGGGGGCTCCTACGAGCAGTACTTC. Encoded protein: CASGSPGTGGSYEQYF.